This entry describes one T cell receptor beta chain. This record comes from a study of blood T cell repertoires in COVID-19. For the study at large: Acute and convalescent COVID-19 samples came from the United States, Italy and Spain. From T cells, B-cell-depleted T cells, or PBMCs came the material, which was cDNA or gDNA.

Germline CDR1 and CDR2: MNHEY and SMNVEV (reference sequence). V lost 5 bases and J lost 4; bases outside the gene matches: 12. The CDR3 contains 16 residues. In the original analysis: How many nucleated cells were present was estimated from reference gene primer amplification. Assay: immunoSEQ multiplex PCR; the TCRdb copy retains only in-frame clones and omits some. V, J and clone size are those of that table, while D and trimming were read from the DNA. The table has 26,000 or so clones, approximately 72% seen once; the top ten hold under 7.5%. The chain uses TRBV27 and TRBJ1-2; 8 bases align to TRBD1. The TCR comes from a man aged 60-69 years with active or convalescent COVID-19. Source material: peripheral blood. As DNA, the CDR3 is TGTGCCAGCAGTCTTACCCCAAGACAGGGGATCTATGGCTACACCTTC. Its protein is CASSLTPRQGIYGYTF.